This record concerns one TCR beta chain sequence. The data originate from a study of T cell changes during pregnancy in multiple sclerosis. Data came from immunoSEQ multiplex PCR; TCRdb stores just in-frame clones and leaves some out. The sample has roughly 40,000 clones, around 80% seen once. The V gene's germline CDR1 is MNHNS and CDR2 SASEGT. V lost 8 bases, J lost 3 bases, and 10 bases stayed unmatched. The CDR3 runs 15 residues. The receptor was derived from a female donor with multiple sclerosis, enrolled in a pregnancy study. The chain combines TRBV6-1 with TRBJ1-5, with 7 positions matching TRBD1. The material sequenced was CD4+ T cells from peripheral blood mononuclear cells, taken before pregnancy. The CDR3 DNA reads as TGTGCCAGCTCCCTGGGACAGACTTTCAATCAGCCCCAGCATTTT. It codes for CASSLGQTFNQPQHF.